The 30 T cell receptor beta chains below come from one sample, sequenced in a study of T-cell reconstitution after alpha-beta-depleted transplantation in children. TCRbeta library preparation incorporated unique molecular identifiers. TCRdb re-called the PCR reads with MiXCR, one entry per CDR3 protein. The table includes about 610,000 distinct CDR3 sequences, about 10% detected once. Sequenced here: PBMCs from the stem cell graft donor, sampled from the stem cell graft. These receptors all stem from a human donor who donated a stem cell graft to a child with acute myeloid leukemia.

This clonotype was picked up a small number of times. A junction boundary mismatches the germline segment, possibly from a read error. This chain uses TRBV7-7 with TRBJ2-6; 12 bases map to TRBD1. This CDR3 region has 17 residues. Germline V gene sequence: CDR1 SSHAT, CDR2 FNYEAQ (reference sequence). The CDR3 region is CASSRDRGPSGANVLTF. The CDR3 bases are TGTGCTAGCAGCCGGGACAGGGGGCCATCTGGGGCCAACGTCCTGACTTTC.

The rearrangement joins TRBV30 to TRBJ2-5, with D perhaps being TRBD1 or TRBD2 (5 bases each). The CDR3 is 15 residues long. The germline CDR1 and CDR2 sequences are GTSNPN and SVGIG (reference sequence). V lost 2 bases and J lost 4, with 17 bases in between. CDR3 nucleotides: TGTGCCTGGAGTTGGGGCCCGGGGCCTCGAGAGACCCAGTACTTC. It translates to CAWSWGPGPRETQYF. Using reference TRBV30 and TRBJ2-5 for the parts outside the CDR3, the full variable domain is SQTIHQWPATLVQPVGSPLSLECTVEGTSNPNLYWYRQAAGRGLQLLFYSVGIGQISSEVPQNLSASRPQDRQFILSSKKLLLSDSGFYLCAWSWGPGPRETQYFGPGTRLLVL.

This clonotype showed up just a few times. The chain couples TRBV30 to TRBJ1-2, with a possible D match to TRBD1 (5 bases). Trimming removed 3 bases at V and 2 bases at J, with 16 bases between. This CDR3 is built from 15 residues. Germline V CDR1 and CDR2: GTSNPN, SVGIG (reference sequence). CDR3 residues: CAWSRQPWGNYGYTF. In DNA form, the CDR3 reads TGTGCCTGGAGCCGACAGCCCTGGGGGAACTATGGCTACACCTTC.

This clonotype was counted between two and nine times. This chain uses TRBV12-3 or TRBV12-4 with TRBJ2-7; tentative D call: TRBD2 (6 bases). V was cut by 9 bases and J by 5 bases, with 17 bases left in between. The CDR3 has 13 residues. CDR3 sequence: CASHSGRANEQYF. The CDR3 nucleotides are TGTGCCAGTCATAGCGGCCGTGCAAACGAGCAGTACTTC.

This clonotype was found a few times. This chain uses TRBV27 with TRBJ2-5; TRBD1 is a possible D gene (6 bases). V lost 2 bases to trimming and J lost 7 bases, with 20 bases between them. Germline V gene data show CDR1 as MNHEY and CDR2 as SMNVEV (reference sequence). The CDR3 runs to 16 residues. The CDR3 region is CASSLRSGPRGGTQYF. The CDR3 DNA reads TGTGCCAGCAGTTTAAGGTCGGGACCTAGAGGGGGGACCCAGTACTTC.

In its sample, this clonotype was seen a few times. This chain connects TRBV6-2 or TRBV6-3 to TRBJ1-4; D is unresolved. CDR3 length: 12 residues. Trimming took off 2 bases at V and 8 bases at J, with 6 bases between the two ends. Germline CDR1 MNHEY, CDR2 SVGEGT. CDR3 amino acids: CASSYETEKLFF. In DNA, the CDR3 is TGTGCCAGCAGTTACGAGACGGAAAAACTGTTTTTT.

The CDR3 sequence: CASSLGQGEYEQYF. The CDR3 DNA is TGTGCCAGCAGCTTGGGGCAGGGAGAATACGAGCAGTACTTC. The rearrangement joins TRBV5-6 to TRBJ2-7; the D gene could be TRBD1 or TRBD2 (5 bases each). The CDR3 covers 14 residues. V was cut by 0 bases and J by 4 bases, with 11 bases left in between. CDR1 is SGHDT and CDR2 is YYEEEE in the germline V gene.

This clonotype was counted only a few times. The gene calls are TRBV14 and TRBJ2-3, with D unresolved. V shed 4 bases and J shed 10 bases, with 12 bases lying between them. The CDR3 contains 12 residues. The V gene's germline CDR1 is SGHDN and CDR2 FVKESK. This CDR3 reads CASSPGGRAQYF. The CDR3 nucleotides are TGTGCCAGCAGCCCCGGTGGGCGCGCGCAGTATTTT.

This clonotype turned up a few times. The chain carries TRBV25-1 and TRBJ2-5; TRBD2 might be the D (6 bases). Germline V gene data show CDR1 as MGHDK and CDR2 as SYGVNS. This CDR3 has 13 amino acids. Trimming pared 0 bases from V and 5 bases from J, leaving 7 bases between. This CDR3 is CASSEYGGETQYF. The CDR3 coding sequence is TGTGCCAGCAGTGAATACGGAGGGGAGACCCAGTACTTC.

This chain uses TRBV5-1 with TRBJ2-5, with 8 positions matching TRBD1. This CDR3 has 14 amino acids. In germline, CDR1 is SGHRS, CDR2 YFSETQ. After removal of 4 bases from V and 5 bases from J, the junction contained 7 bases not matched to a gene. CDR3 sequence (DNA): TGCGCCAGCAGCCAGGGACAGGTTTTGGAGACCCAGTACTTC. Translation gives CASSQGQVLETQYF.

This clonotype has ten or more counts. V usage is TRBV20-1 and J usage is TRBJ2-3, with 7 bases lining up with TRBD2. The V segment lost 3 bases and the J segment 4 bases; nucleotides outside the gene matches: 7. The CDR3 spans 14 residues. Per germline, CDR1 DFQATT and CDR2 SNEGSKA (reference sequence). CDR3 protein: CSASGAGRADTQYF. As DNA, the CDR3 is TGCAGTGCTAGCGGGGCAGGGAGGGCAGATACGCAGTATTTT.

This clonotype was counted a single time. The chain links TRBV2 to TRBJ2-2; 7 positions match TRBD2. J was trimmed by 3 bases and V by 3 bases; bases with no gene match: 4. The CDR3 has 15 residues. The germline gives CDR1 SNHLY, CDR2 FYNNEI. This CDR3 reads CASSDAGAYTGELFF. The CDR3 bases are TGTGCCAGCAGTGACGCGGGAGCTTACACCGGGGAGCTGTTTTTT.

This CDR3 is CSASSVWGDNQPQHF. DNA for the CDR3: TGCAGTGCTAGTTCCGTCTGGGGAGACAATCAGCCCCAGCATTTT. This chain links TRBV20-1 with TRBJ1-5; D remains ambiguous. Germline V lookup: CDR1 DFQATT, CDR2 SNEGSKA (reference sequence). V was cut by 3 bases and J by 3 bases, with 15 bases left in between. CDR3 size: 15 residues.

The rearrangement uses TRBV20-1 and TRBJ2-7; D not certain. The CDR3 consists of 13 residues. CDR1 and CDR2 (germline): DFQATT, SNEGSKA (reference sequence). Trimming pared 6 bases from V and 7 bases from J, leaving 19 bases between. CDR3 DNA: TGCAGTGCCCCCCCCGGACGGCCTGAGGAGCAGTACTTC. It translates to CSAPPGRPEEQYF.

Here the CDR3 DNA reads TGCAGTGCGCGCGGGACAGGGGGGAACCAAGAGACCCAGTACTTC. Its translation is CSARGTGGNQETQYF. The gene calls are TRBV20-1 and TRBJ2-5, with 11 bases matching TRBD1. V lost 6 bases to trimming and J lost 0 bases; unmatched junction nucleotides: 6. This CDR3 is 15 amino acids long. The germline gives CDR1 DFQATT, CDR2 SNEGSKA (reference sequence).

This clonotype was picked up many times. CDR3 region: CSVESGRAIYNEQFF. DNA of the CDR3: TGCAGCGTTGAAAGCGGGAGGGCCATCTACAATGAGCAGTTCTTC. The rearrangement uses TRBV29-1 and TRBJ2-1; 10 positions agree with TRBD2. This CDR3 is 15 amino acids long. V dropped 2 bases and J dropped 3; count of bases not matched to a gene: 4. The V gene's germline CDR1 is SQVTM and CDR2 ANQGSEA.

The table lists this clonotype with a few counts. This rearrangement joins TRBV3-1 to TRBJ2-1; 8 bases line up with TRBD2. Trimming removed 0 bases from V and 0 bases from J; junction bases left unmatched: 4. The CDR3 is made up of 17 amino acids. The germline V gene encodes CDR1 LGHDT and CDR2 YNNKEL (reference sequence). CDR3 nucleotides: TGTGCCAGCAGCCAAGAGGGGACTAGAAGCTCCTACAATGAGCAGTTCTTC. This codes for CASSQEGTRSSYNEQFF.

The V call is TRBV15, the J call TRBJ1-1; D is ambiguous. Trimming left V 0 bases short and J 5 bases short, with 13 bases between. From germline, CDR1 is LNHNV and CDR2 YYDKDF (reference sequence). This CDR3 has 15 amino acids. DNA for the CDR3: TGTGCCACCAGCAGAGATCGTTTTGCTGGGACTGAAGCTTTCTTT. Translated: CATSRDRFAGTEAFF.

In its sample, this clonotype was seen a few times. The V gene is TRBV3-1, the J gene TRBJ1-5; tentatively, D is TRBD1 (6 bases). V shed 0 bases and J shed 7 bases, with 16 bases lying between them. The germline gives CDR1 LGHDT, CDR2 YNNKEL (reference sequence). This CDR3 spans 16 amino acids. For the CDR3, the DNA is TGTGCCAGCAGCCAAGAGGGGACGAGGGGGAGCCAGCCCCAGCATTTT. This encodes CASSQEGTRGSQPQHF.

This clonotype was found many times. V is TRBV5-1 and J is TRBJ2-1; D may be TRBD1 (6 bases). CDR1 SGHRS and CDR2 YFSETQ come from the germline V gene. The CDR3 extends over 16 amino acids. With 0 bases removed from V and 0 bases from J, the gap between germline ends came to 10 bases. CDR3 residues: CASSLAARGSYNEQFF. The CDR3 DNA reads TGCGCCAGCAGCTTGGCAGCCAGGGGCTCCTACAATGAGCAGTTCTTC. Full variable domain (rest looked up from reference TRBV5-1 and TRBJ2-1): KAGVTQTPRYLIKTRGQQVTLSCSPISGHRSVSWYQQTPGQGLQFLFEYFSETQRNKGNFPGRFSGRQFSNSRSEMNVSTLELGDSALYLCASSLAARGSYNEQFFGPGTRLTVL.

The chain carries TRBV5-1 and TRBJ2-1; D gene ambiguous. The germline gives CDR1 SGHRS, CDR2 YFSETQ. The CDR3 consists of 14 residues. Trimming stripped 0 bases from V and 6 bases from J, with 10 bases between. This CDR3 reads CASSLGPMGNEQFF. The CDR3 nucleotides read TGCGCCAGCAGCTTGGGGCCAATGGGCAATGAGCAGTTCTTC.

As regards this clonotype: At one boundary the junction diverges from the germline segment, which might be a read error. The genes are TRBV7-8 and TRBJ1-1; a possible D gene is TRBD1 (6 bases). Germline V gene sequence: CDR1 SGHVS, CDR2 FQNEAQ. The CDR3 covers 15 residues. The CDR3 DNA reads as TGTGCCAGCAGCTTAGAGGCTGGCAGGGGTACTGAAGCTTTCTTC. Protein product: CASSLEAGRGTEAFF.

The rearrangement joins TRBV5-1 to TRBJ1-1; D possibly corresponds to TRBD1 (5 bases). The CDR3 consists of 13 residues. V gave up 4 bases and J gave up 4 bases, with 11 bases separating them. Germline loops: CDR1 SGHRS, CDR2 YFSETQ. The CDR3 loop is CASSQGRPTEAFF. CDR3 nucleotides: TGCGCCAGCAGCCAGGGACGGCCCACTGAAGCTTTCTTT.

This clonotype was picked up one time. The rearrangement uses TRBV27 and TRBJ2-1; 9 nucleotides agree with TRBD2. This CDR3 region has 14 residues. The germline gives CDR1 MNHEY, CDR2 SMNVEV (reference sequence). The V and J ends lost 5 bases and 15 bases, in that order; junction bases with no gene match: 14. DNA of the CDR3: TGTGCCAGCAGTCCCTTAGCGGGAGAAGGGGTGGGGTTCTTC. Encoded protein: CASSPLAGEGVGFF.

CDR3 protein: CASSLGRQGVGKDTEAFF. The CDR3 DNA is TGCGCCAGCAGCTTAGGACGACAGGGGGTGGGTAAGGACACTGAAGCTTTCTTT. V is TRBV5-1 and J is TRBJ1-1, with TRBD1 matching 9 bases. This CDR3 spans 18 amino acids. Looked up from germline, CDR1 is SGHRS and CDR2 is YFSETQ. Germline trimming cut 2 bases from V and 3 bases from J; bases unmatched to any gene: 14.

This clonotype was picked up a small number of times. V and J are TRBV7-2 and TRBJ2-5, with D uncertain. With 1 base removed from V and 5 bases from J, the gap between germline ends came to 14 bases. Germline V lookup: CDR1 SGHTA, CDR2 FQGNSA. The CDR3 has 15 amino acids. CDR3 amino acids: CASSLGFVSVETQYF. CDR3 DNA: TGTGCCAGCAGCTTAGGGTTCGTGAGCGTGGAGACCCAGTACTTC.

This clonotype was counted between two and nine times. The chain's CDR3 is CSARAPFADLVSEQFF. CDR3 in DNA: TGCAGTGCTAGAGCTCCGTTCGCGGACCTGGTGAGTGAGCAGTTCTTC. The chain is built from TRBV20-1 and TRBJ2-1; D is unclear. V was pared by 1 base and J by 9 bases, with 22 bases between. Germline CDR1 reads DFQATT; CDR2 reads SNEGSKA (reference sequence). CDR3 length: 16 amino acids.

This clonotype was picked up a small number of times. The V call is TRBV11-2, the J call TRBJ2-5; D not resolved. This CDR3 spans 14 amino acids. Germline V lookup: CDR1 SGHAT, CDR2 FQNNGV. Trimming removed 4 bases at V and 3 bases at J, with 12 bases between. The CDR3 DNA follows: TGTGCCAGCAGCTCCTCGTGGGCAGAAGAGACCCAGTACTTC. Amino acids: CASSSSWAEETQYF.

This clonotype was seen at least ten times. The genes are TRBV27 and TRBJ2-5; D not resolved. Between the trimmed V and J ends, which lost 0 bases and 4 bases, there was a span of 9 bases. This CDR3 comprises 14 residues. The germline gives CDR1 MNHEY, CDR2 SMNVEV (reference sequence). The CDR3, as DNA: TGTGCCAGCAGTTTATCTATGACACGAGAGACCCAGTACTTC. Translation: CASSLSMTRETQYF.

The V and J genes are TRBV20-1 and TRBJ1-4; D gene unclear. V lost 5 bases to trimming and J lost 3 bases, with 10 bases between them. Germline CDR1 and CDR2: DFQATT and SNEGSKA (reference sequence). The CDR3 totals 13 residues. The CDR3 DNA is TGCAGTGCTTGGGCCCTTTCTAATGAAAAACTGTTTTTT. Its translation: CSAWALSNEKLFF.